The rows below give T cell receptor beta chains drawn from one sample of a study of blood T cells in healthy people across ages. TCRdb passed the 5' RACE reads through MiXCR, listing each CDR3 protein once. The data contain 550,000 to 650,000 distinct CDR3 sequences, about 27% of them singletons. These data were also filed under a second study, of T cells of mothers and their children.

The sequencing input was blood. All receptors derive from a boy aged 2-15 years in good health. CDR3s include the opening cysteine and the closing phenylalanine or tryptophan. Fields, in order: CDR3 length, D gene, J gene, clone size, V gene, CDR3 DNA, CDR3 protein. A D gene is named only where the DNA matches it firmly. Size tells how often a clone was seen (once, few, many) or the class of an expanded clone, and some rows leave it out.

length: 16; D: TRBD1; J: TRBJ1-2; size: -; V: TRBV7-8; DNA: TGTGCCAGCAGCCGTATGGGGGAGACAGGGGTCTATGGCTACACCTTC; CDR3: CASSRMGETGVYGYTF
length: 15; D: -; J: TRBJ2-1; size: few; V: TRBV11-1; DNA: TGTGCCAGCAGCTTAGAAGGACTACCCAGGAATGAGCAGTTCTTC; CDR3: CASSLEGLPRNEQFF
length: 16; D: -; J: TRBJ1-6; size: many; V: TRBV9; DNA: TGTGCCAGCAGCGTAGAAGGCAGGCCAGGGTTTACACCCCTCCACTTT; CDR3: CASSVEGRPGFTPLHF
length: 13; D: TRBD1; J: TRBJ2-7; size: few; V: TRBV3-1; DNA: TGTGCCAGCAGCCAGGCCGACAGGGGCGAGCAGTACTTC; CDR3: CASSQADRGEQYF
length: 16; D: TRBD1; J: TRBJ1-6; size: -; V: TRBV5-5; DNA: TGTGCCAGCAGCCGGACAGGGGACGCCTATGGGGAGCCCAGCCACTTT; CDR3: CASSRTGDAYGEPSHF
length: 13; D: -; J: TRBJ2-5; size: many; V: TRBV12-3/TRBV12-4; DNA: TGTGCCAGCAGTTTAGGGGGCGGCGAGACCCAGTACTTC; CDR3: CASSLGGGETQYF
length: 13; D: -; J: TRBJ2-3; size: few; V: TRBV20-1; DNA: TGCAGTCACCTGGGGCAGTTTGGAGATACGCAGTATTTT; CDR3: CSHLGQFGDTQYF
length: 16; D: -; J: TRBJ2-1; size: -; V: TRBV7-8; DNA: TGTGCCACCGTAGTCGGAGGGTCAAGGTCCTACAATGAGCAGTTCTTC; CDR3: CATVVGGSRSYNEQFF
length: 15; D: -; J: TRBJ1-4; size: -; V: TRBV20-1; DNA: TGCAGTGCTAGAGATGATCGAAAGGGTAATGAAAAACTGTTTTTT; CDR3: CSARDDRKGNEKLFF
length: 13; D: -; J: TRBJ2-5; size: few; V: TRBV2; DNA: TGTGCCAGCAGTGTGCGGGCGAGGGAGACCCAGTACTTC; CDR3: CASSVRARETQYF
length: 17; D: TRBD1; J: TRBJ1-4; size: -; V: TRBV4-3; DNA: TGCGCCAGCAGCCAAAGGGGGTTACAGGGGGCTAATGAAAAACTGTTTTTT; CDR3: CASSQRGLQGANEKLFF
length: 11; D: -; J: TRBJ2-4; size: -; V: TRBV4-3; DNA: TGCGCCAGCAGCCAAGTCGGCCCGGGGTACTTC; CDR3: CASSQVGPGYF
length: 15; D: -; J: TRBJ2-7; size: -; V: TRBV12-3/TRBV12-4; DNA: TGTGCCAGCAGTTTAGGCTTTGGGGTTGCCTACGAGCAGTACTTC; CDR3: CASSLGFGVAYEQYF